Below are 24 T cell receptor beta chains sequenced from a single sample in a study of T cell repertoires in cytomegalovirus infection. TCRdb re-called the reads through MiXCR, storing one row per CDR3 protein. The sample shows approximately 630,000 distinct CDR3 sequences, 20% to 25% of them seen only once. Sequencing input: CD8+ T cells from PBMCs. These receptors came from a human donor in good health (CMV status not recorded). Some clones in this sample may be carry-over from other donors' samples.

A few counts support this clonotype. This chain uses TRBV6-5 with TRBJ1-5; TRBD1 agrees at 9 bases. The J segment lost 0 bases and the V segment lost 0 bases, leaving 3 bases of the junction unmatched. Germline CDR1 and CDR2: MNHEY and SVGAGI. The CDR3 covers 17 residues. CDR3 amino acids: CASSYSGQGYSNQPQHF. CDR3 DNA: TGTGCCAGCAGTTACTCGGGACAGGGTTATAGCAATCAGCCCCAGCATTTT.

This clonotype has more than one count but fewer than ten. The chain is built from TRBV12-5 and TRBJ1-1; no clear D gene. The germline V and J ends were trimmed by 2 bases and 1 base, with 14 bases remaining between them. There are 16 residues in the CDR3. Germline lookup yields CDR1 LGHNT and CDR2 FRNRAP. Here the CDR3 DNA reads TGTGCTAGTGGTTTGCCTAATGGACGGAGGAACACTGAAGCTTTCTTT. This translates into CASGLPNGRRNTEAFF.

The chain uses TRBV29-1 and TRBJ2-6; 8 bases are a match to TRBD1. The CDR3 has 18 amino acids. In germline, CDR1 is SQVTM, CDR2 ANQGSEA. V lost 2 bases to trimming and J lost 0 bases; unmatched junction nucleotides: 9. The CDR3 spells CSVESRGPLDSGANVLTF. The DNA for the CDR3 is TGCAGCGTTGAAAGCAGGGGGCCCCTAGACTCTGGGGCCAACGTCCTGACTTTC.

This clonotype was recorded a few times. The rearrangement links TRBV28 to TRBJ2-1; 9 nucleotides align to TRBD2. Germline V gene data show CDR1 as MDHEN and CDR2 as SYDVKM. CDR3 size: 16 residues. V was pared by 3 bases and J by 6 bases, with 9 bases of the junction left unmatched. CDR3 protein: CASSLKAGGRGNEQFF. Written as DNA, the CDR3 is TGTGCCAGCAGTTTGAAAGCGGGGGGTCGTGGCAATGAGCAGTTCTTC.

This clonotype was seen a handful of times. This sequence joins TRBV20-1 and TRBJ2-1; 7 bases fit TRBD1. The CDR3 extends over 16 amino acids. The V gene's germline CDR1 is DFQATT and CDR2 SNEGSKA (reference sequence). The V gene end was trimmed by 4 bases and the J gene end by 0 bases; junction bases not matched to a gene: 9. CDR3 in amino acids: CSAISGGNRSYNEQFF. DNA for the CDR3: TGCAGTGCTATCTCAGGGGGAAATCGCTCCTACAATGAGCAGTTCTTC.

CDR3 in DNA: TGCAGTGCTAGGGGTGTCGGGGACTATGGCTACACCTTC. Translated: CSARGVGDYGYTF. The J gene is TRBJ1-2, the V gene TRBV20-1; no clear D gene. The germline V and J ends were trimmed by 3 bases and 3 bases, with 11 bases remaining between them. The CDR3 has 13 amino acids. The germline V gene has CDR1 DFQATT and CDR2 SNEGSKA (reference sequence).

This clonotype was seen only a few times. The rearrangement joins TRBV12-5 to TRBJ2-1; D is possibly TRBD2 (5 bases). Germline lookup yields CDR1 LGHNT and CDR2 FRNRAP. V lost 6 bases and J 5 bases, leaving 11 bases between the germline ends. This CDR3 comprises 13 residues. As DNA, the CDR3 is TGTGCTAGTGGGCCTACTAGTAACAATGAGCAGTTCTTC. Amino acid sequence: CASGPTSNNEQFF.

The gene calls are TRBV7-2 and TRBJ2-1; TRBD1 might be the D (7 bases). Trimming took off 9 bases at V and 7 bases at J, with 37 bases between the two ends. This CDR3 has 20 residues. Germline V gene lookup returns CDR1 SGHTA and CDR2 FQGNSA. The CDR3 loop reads CASLPPGTDLLGAGGNEQFF. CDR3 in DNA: TGTGCCAGTCTCCCCCCCGGGACAGATCTTTTGGGGGCAGGGGGGAATGAGCAGTTCTTC.

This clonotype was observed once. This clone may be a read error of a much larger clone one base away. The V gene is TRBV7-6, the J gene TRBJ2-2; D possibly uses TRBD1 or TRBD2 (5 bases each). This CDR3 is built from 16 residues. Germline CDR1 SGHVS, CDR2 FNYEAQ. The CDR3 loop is CASSPRWGIDTGELVF. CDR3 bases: TGTGCCAGCAGCCCTCGGTGGGGGATTGACACCGGGGAGCTGGTTTTT.

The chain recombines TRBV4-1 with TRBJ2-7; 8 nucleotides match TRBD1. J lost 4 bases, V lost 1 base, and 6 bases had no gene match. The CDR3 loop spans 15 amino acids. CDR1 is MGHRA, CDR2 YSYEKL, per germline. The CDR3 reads CASSQADGTGYEQYV. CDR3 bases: TGCGCCAGCAGCCAAGCCGACGGGACAGGTTACGAGCAGTACGTC.

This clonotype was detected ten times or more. The CDR3 DNA is TGTGCCAGCATGGGGGGCCTTTTCTATGGCTACACCTTC. As protein: CASMGGLFYGYTF. The J gene is TRBJ1-2, the V gene TRBV7-9; D perhaps matches TRBD1 (6 bases). Trimming pared 7 bases from V and 4 bases from J, leaving 13 bases between. Germline V lookup: CDR1 SEHNR, CDR2 FQNEAQ (reference sequence). The CDR3 is made up of 13 amino acids. Full variable domain (missing parts from reference TRBV7-9 and TRBJ1-2): DTGVSQNPRHKITKRGQNVTFRCDPISEHNRLYWYRQTLGQGPEFLTYFQNEAQLEKSRLLSDRFSAERPKGSFSTLEIQRTEQGDSAMYLCASMGGLFYGYTFGSGTRLTVV.

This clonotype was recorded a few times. The CDR3 region is CSAERSGGYEQFF. The CDR3, as DNA: TGCAGCGCGGAGCGTAGCGGGGGATATGAGCAGTTCTTC. This chain uses TRBV29-1 with TRBJ2-1; TRBD2 aligns across 9 bases. This CDR3 is 13 amino acids long. The ends lost 7 bases at V and 8 bases at J; junction bases unmatched: 9. Germline V CDR1 and CDR2: SQVTM, ANQGSEA.

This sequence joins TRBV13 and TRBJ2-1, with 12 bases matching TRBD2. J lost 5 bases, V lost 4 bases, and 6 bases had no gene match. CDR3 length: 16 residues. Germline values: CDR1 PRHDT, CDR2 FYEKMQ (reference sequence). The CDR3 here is CASSSRTSGDDNEQFF. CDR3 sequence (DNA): TGTGCCAGCAGCTCCCGGACTAGCGGGGACGACAATGAGCAGTTCTTC.

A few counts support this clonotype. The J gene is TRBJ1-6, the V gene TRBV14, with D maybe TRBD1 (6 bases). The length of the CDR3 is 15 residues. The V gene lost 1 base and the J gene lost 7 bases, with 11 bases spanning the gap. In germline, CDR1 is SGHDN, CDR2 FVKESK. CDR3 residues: CASSQARGGNSPLHF. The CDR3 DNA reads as TGTGCCAGCAGCCAAGCCAGGGGAGGGAATTCACCCCTCCACTTT.

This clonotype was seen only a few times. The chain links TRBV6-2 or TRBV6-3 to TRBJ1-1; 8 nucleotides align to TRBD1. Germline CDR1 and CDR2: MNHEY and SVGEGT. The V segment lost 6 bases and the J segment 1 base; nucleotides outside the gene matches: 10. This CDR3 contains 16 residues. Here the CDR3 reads CASSWTGRDTNTEAFF. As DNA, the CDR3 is TGTGCCAGCAGCTGGACAGGGCGCGACACGAACACTGAAGCTTTCTTT.

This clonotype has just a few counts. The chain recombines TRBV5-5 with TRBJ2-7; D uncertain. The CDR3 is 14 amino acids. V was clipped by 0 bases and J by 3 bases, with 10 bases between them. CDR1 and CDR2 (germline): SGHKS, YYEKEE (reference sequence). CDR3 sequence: CASSLDTMGYEQYF. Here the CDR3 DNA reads TGTGCCAGCAGCTTGGATACGATGGGCTACGAGCAGTACTTC.

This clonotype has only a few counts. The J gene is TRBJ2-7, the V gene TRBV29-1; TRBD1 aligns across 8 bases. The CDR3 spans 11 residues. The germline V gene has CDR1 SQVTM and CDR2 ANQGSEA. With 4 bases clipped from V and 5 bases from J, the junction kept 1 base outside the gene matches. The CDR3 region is CSVGQGNEQYF. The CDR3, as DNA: TGCAGCGTTGGACAGGGGAACGAGCAGTACTTC.

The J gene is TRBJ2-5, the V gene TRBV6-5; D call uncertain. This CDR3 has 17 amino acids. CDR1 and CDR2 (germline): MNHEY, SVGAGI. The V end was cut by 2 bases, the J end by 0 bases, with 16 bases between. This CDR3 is CASSYNRMDSYQETQYF. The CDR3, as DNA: TGTGCCAGCAGTTACAATAGGATGGATTCGTACCAAGAGACCCAGTACTTC.

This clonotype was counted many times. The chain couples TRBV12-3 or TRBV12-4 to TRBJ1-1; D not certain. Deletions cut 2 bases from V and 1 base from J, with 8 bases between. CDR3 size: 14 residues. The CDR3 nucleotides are TGTGCCAGCAGTTTAACACCTAGGAACACTGAAGCTTTCTTT. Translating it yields CASSLTPRNTEAFF.

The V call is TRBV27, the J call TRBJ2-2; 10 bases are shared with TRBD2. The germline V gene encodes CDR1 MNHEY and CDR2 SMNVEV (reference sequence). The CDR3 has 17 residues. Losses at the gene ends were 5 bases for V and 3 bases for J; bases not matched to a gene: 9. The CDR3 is CASSDQALAGDTGELFF. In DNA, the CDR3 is TGTGCCAGCAGTGACCAAGCTCTAGCGGGGGACACCGGGGAGCTGTTTTTT.

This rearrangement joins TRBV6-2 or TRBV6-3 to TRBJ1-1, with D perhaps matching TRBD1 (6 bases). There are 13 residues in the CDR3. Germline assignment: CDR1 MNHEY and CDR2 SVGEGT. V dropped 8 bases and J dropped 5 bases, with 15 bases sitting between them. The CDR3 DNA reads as TGTGCCAGCGGTGGGGGGCTAAGAACTGAAGCTTTCTTT. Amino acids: CASGGGLRTEAFF.

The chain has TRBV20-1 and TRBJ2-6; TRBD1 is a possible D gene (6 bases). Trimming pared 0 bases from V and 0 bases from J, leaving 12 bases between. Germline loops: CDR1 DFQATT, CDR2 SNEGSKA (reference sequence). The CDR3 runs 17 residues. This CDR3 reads CSARDPGQSSGANVLTF. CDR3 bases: TGCAGTGCTAGAGATCCAGGACAGAGCTCTGGGGCCAACGTCCTGACTTTC.

The CDR3 here is CSVGTGTAGNTIYF. DNA for the CDR3: TGCAGCGTTGGGACAGGGACCGCTGGAAACACCATATATTTT. The rearrangement links TRBV29-1 to TRBJ1-3; 8 bases are a match to TRBD1. Trimming removed 4 bases from V and 2 bases from J; junction bases left unmatched: 4. The V gene's germline CDR1 is SQVTM and CDR2 ANQGSEA. The CDR3 extends over 14 amino acids.

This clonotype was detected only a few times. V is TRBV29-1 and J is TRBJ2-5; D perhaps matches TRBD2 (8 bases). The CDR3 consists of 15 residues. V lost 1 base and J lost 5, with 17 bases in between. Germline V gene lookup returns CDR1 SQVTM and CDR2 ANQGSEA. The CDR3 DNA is TGCAGCGTTGAAGTTCGGGGGGGAGGGGGCGAGACCCAGTACTTC. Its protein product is CSVEVRGGGGETQYF.